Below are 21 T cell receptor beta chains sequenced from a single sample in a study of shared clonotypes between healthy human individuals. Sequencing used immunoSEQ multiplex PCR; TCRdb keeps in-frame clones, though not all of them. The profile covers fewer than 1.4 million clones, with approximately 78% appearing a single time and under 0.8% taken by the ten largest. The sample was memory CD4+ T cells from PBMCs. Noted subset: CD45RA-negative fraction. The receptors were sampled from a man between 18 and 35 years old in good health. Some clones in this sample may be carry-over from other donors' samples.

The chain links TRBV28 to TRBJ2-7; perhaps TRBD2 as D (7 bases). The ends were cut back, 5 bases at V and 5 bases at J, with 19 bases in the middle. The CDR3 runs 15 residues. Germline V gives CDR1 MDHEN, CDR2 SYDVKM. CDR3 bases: TGTGCCAGCAGTGAAAGGGGGGGCCCTTTGGACGAGCAGTACTTC. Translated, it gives CASSERGGPLDEQYF.

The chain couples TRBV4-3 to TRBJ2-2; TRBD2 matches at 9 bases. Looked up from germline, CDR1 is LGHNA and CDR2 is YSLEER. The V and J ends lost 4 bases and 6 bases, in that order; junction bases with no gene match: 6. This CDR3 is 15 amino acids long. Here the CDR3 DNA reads TGCGCCAGCAGCCTTGAGCGGGAGGTGTCCGGGGAGCTGTTTTTT. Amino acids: CASSLEREVSGELFF.

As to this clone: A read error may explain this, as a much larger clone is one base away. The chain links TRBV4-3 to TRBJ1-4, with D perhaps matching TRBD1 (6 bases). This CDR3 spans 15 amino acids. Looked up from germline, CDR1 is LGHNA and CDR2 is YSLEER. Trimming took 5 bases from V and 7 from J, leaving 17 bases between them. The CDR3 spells CASSVGGWDGEKLFF. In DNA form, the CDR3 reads TGCGCCAGCAGCGTAGGGGGGTGGGACGGTGAAAAACTGTTTTTT.

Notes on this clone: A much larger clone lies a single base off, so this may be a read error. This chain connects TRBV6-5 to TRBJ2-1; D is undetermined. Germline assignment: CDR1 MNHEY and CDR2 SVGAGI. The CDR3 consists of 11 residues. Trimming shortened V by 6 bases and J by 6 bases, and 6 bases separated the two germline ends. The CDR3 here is CASSQSNEQFF. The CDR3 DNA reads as TGTGCCAGCAGCCAATCCAATGAGCAGTTCTTC.

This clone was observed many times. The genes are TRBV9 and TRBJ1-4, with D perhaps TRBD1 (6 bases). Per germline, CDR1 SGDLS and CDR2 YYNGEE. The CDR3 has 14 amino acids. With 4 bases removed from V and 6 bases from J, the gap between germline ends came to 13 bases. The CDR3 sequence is CASSPYGGDEKLFF. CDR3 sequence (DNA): TGTGCCAGCAGCCCCTATGGGGGCGATGAAAAACTGTTTTTT.

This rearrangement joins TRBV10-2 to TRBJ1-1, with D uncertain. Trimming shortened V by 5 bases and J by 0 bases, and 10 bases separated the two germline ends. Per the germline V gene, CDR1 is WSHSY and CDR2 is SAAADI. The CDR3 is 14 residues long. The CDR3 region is CASSIRFMNTEAFF. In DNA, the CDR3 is TGCGCCAGCAGTATCAGGTTCATGAACACTGAAGCTTTCTTT.

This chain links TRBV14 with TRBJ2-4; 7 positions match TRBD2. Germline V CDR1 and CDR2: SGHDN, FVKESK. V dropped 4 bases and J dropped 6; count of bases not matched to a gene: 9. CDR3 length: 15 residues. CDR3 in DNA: TGTGCCAGCAGCCTCCCTGGGGGGGTTGCAAACATTCAGTACTTC. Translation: CASSLPGGVANIQYF.

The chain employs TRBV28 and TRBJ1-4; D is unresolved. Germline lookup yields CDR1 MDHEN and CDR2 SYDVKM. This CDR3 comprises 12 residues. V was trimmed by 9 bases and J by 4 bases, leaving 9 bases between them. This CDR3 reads CASRRVNEKLFF. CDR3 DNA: TGTGCCAGTAGACGGGTTAATGAAAAACTGTTTTTT.

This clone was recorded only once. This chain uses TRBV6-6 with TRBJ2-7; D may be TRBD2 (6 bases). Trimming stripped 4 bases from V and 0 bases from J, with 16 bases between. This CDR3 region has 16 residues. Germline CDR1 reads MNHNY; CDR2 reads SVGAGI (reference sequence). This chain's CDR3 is CASSSPGTGYSYEQYF. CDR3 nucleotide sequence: TGTGCCAGCAGTTCGCCTGGGACTGGATACTCCTACGAGCAGTACTTC.

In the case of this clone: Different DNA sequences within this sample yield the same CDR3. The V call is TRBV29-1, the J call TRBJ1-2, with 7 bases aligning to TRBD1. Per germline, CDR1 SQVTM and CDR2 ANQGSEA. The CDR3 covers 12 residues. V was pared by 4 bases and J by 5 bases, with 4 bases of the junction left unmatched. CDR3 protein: CSVVGTDYGYTF. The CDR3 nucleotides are TGCAGCGTTGTTGGGACAGATTATGGCTACACCTTC.

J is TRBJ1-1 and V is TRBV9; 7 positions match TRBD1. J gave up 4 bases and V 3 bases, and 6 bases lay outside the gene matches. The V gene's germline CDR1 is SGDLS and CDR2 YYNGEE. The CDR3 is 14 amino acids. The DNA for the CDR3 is TGTGCCAGCAGCGGACGACAGGGAGCCACTGAAGCTTTCTTT. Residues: CASSGRQGATEAFF.

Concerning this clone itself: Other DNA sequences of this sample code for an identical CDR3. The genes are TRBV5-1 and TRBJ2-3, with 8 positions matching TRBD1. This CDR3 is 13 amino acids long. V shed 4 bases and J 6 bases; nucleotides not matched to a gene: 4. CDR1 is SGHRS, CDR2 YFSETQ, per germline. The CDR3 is CASSGQGSDTQYF. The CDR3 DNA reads TGCGCCAGCAGCGGACAGGGTTCCGATACGCAGTATTTT.

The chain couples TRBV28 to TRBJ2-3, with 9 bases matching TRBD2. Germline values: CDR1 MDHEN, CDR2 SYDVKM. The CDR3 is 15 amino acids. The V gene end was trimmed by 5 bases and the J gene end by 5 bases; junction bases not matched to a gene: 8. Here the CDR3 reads CASSIAGDGVDTQYF. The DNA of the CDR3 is TGTGCCAGCAGTATAGCGGGAGATGGTGTAGATACGCAGTATTTT.

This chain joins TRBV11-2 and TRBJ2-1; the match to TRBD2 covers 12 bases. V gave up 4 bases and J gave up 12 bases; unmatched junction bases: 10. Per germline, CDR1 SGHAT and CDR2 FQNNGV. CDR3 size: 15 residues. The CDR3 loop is CASSSTSGGPFVQFF. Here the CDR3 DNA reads TGTGCCAGCAGCTCGACTAGCGGGGGCCCCTTTGTGCAGTTCTTC.

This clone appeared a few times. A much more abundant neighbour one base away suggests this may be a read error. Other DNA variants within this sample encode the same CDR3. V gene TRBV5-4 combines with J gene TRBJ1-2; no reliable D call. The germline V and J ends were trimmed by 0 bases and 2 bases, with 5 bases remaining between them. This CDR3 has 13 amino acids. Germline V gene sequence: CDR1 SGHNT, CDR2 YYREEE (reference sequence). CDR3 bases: TGTGCCAGCAGCTTGGACCCGAACTATGGCTACACCTTC. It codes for CASSLDPNYGYTF.

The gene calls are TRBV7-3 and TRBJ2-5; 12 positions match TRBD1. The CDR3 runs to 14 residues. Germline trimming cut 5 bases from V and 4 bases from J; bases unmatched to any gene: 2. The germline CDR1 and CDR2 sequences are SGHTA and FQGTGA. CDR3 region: CASSRDRGRETQYF. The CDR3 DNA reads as TGTGCCAGCAGCCGGGACAGGGGGCGAGAGACCCAGTACTTC.

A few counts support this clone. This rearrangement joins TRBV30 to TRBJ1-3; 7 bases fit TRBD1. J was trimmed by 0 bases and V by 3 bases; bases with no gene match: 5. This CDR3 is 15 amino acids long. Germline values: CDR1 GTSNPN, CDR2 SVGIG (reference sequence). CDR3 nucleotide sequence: TGTGCCTGGAGCAGGGGGAGGGCCTCTGGAAACACCATATATTTT. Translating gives CAWSRGRASGNTIYF.

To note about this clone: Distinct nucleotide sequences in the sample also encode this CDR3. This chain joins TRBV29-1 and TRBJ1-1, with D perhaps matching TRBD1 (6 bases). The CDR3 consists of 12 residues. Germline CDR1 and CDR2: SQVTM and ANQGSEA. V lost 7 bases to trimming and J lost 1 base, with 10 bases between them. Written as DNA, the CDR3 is TGCAGCGCCAGGGGTTGGAACACTGAAGCTTTCTTT. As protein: CSARGWNTEAFF.

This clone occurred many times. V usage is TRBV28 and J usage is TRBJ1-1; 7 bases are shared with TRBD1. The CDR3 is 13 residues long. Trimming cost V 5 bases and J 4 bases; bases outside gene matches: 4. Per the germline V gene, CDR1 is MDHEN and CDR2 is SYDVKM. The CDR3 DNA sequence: TGTGCCAGCAGTGCAGGGGGGGGCACTGAAGCTTTCTTT. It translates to CASSAGGGTEAFF.

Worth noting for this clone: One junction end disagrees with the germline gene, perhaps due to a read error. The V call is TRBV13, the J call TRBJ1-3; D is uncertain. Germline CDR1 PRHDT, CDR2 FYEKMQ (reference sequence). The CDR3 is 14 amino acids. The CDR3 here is CASSLGSSGNTIYF. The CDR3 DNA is TGTGCCAGCAGCCTAGGGAGCTCTGGAAACACCATATATTTT.

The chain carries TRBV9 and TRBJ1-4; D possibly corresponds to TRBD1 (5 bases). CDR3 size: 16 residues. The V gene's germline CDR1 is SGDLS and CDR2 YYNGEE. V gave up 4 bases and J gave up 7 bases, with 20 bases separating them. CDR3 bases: TGTGCCAGCAGCCCCGAGTTGATAGGGGCGAGTGAAAAACTGTTTTTT. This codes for CASSPELIGASEKLFF.